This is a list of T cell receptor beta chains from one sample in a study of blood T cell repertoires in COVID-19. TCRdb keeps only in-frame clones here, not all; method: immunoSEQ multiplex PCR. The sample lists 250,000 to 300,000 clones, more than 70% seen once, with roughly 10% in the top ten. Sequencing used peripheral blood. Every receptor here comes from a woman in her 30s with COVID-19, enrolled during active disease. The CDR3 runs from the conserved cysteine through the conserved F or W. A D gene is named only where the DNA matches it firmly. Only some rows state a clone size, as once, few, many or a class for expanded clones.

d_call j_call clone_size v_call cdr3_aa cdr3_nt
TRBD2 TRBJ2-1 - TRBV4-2 CASSQVEGEGQFF TGTGCCAGCAGCCAAGTTGAAGGGGAGGGCCAGTTCTTC
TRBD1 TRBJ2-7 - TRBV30 CAWSHGTGSEQYF TGTGCCTGGAGTCACGGGACAGGGTCCGAGCAGTACTTC
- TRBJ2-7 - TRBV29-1 CSVEAGSSYEQYF TGCAGCGTTGAGGCAGGTTCTTCCTACGAGCAGTACTTC
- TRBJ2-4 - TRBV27 CASSSRLENIQYF TGTGCCAGCAGTTCCCGCCTAGAGAACATTCAGTACTTC
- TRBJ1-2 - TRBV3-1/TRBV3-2 CASTGGRTPYGYTF TGTGCCAGCACAGGCGGGAGGACCCCCTATGGCTACACCTTC
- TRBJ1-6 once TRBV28 CASSRGPLHF TGTGCCAGCAGCCGAGGCCCCCTCCACTTT
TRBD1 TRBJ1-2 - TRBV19 CASTSTGVSGYTF TGTGCCAGTACCTCCACAGGGGTTAGTGGCTACACCTTC
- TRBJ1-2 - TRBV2 CASSRDNSYGYTF TGTGCCAGCAGTCGGGACAACTCCTATGGCTACACCTTC
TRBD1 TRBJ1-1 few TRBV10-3 CAISESRGQTEAFF TGTGCCATCAGTGAGTCCAGGGGGCAAACTGAAGCTTTCTTT
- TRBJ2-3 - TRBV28 CASSVPGGRGDTDTQYF TGTGCCAGCAGTGTCCCCGGGGGGAGGGGGGACACAGATACGCAGTATTTT
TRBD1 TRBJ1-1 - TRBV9 CASSFRDRVNTEAFF TGTGCCAGCAGCTTTAGGGACAGGGTTAACACTGAAGCTTTCTTT
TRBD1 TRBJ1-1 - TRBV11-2 CASSGTGAEAFF TGTGCCAGCAGCGGGACAGGGGCTGAAGCTTTCTTT
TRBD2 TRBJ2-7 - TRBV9 CASSPAGDPREQYF TGTGCCAGCAGCCCAGCGGGAGACCCTCGCGAGCAGTACTTC
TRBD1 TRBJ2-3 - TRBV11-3 CASSGRTGETDTQYF TGTGCCAGCAGCGGACGGACAGGGGAAACAGATACGCAGTATTTT
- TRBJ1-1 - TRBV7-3 CASSPVGGTEAFF TGTGCCAGCAGCCCCGTGGGAGGCACTGAAGCTTTCTTT
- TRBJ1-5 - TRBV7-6 CASSLVHNQPQHF TGTGCCAGCAGCTTAGTCCACAATCAGCCCCAGCATTTT
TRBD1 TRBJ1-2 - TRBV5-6 CASSFRGNYGYTF TGTGCCAGCAGCTTCAGGGGGAACTATGGCTACACCTTC
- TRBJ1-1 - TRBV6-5 CASSYSFGRGNTEAFF TGTGCCAGCAGTTACTCGTTCGGCAGGGGGAACACTGAAGCTTTCTTT
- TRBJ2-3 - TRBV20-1 CSLPVADTQYF TGCAGTCTCCCTGTCGCAGATACGCAGTATTTT
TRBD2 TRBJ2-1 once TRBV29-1 CSVEVLFGRAGLF TGCAGCGTTGAAGTCCTTTTCGGGAGGGCCGGACTCTTC
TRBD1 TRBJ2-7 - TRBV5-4 CASSVTGTYEQYF TGTGCCAGCAGCGTGACAGGGACCTACGAGCAGTACTTC
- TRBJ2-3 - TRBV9 CASSFNTDTQYF TGTGCCAGCAGCTTCAACACAGATACGCAGTATTTT
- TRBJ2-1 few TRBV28 CASSRRDNEQFF TGTGCCAGCAGTCGGAGGGACAATGAGCAGTTCTTC
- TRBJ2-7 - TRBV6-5 CASSSPNYEQYF TGTGCCAGCAGTAGCCCTAACTACGAGCAGTACTTC